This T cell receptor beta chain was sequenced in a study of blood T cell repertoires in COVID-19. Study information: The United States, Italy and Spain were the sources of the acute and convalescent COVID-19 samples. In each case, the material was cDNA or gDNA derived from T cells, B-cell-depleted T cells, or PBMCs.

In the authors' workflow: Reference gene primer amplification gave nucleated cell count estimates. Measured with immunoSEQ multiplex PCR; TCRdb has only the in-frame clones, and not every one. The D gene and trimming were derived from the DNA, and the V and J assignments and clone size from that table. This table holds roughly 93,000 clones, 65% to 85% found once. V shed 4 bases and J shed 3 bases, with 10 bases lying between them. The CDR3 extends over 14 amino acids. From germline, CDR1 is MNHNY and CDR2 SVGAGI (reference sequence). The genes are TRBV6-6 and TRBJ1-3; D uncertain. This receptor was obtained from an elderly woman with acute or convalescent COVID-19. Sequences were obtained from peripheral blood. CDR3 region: CASSSSQDGNTIYF. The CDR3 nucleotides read TGTGCCAGCAGTTCGTCGCAGGATGGAAACACCATATATTTT.